Listed here is a single T cell receptor beta chain. This record belongs to a study of shared clonotypes between healthy human individuals. Germline lookup yields CDR1 MNHNS and CDR2 SASEGT. The trim removed 6 bases at V and 5 bases at J, leaving 6 bases unmatched. The CDR3 spans 15 residues. This table comes from immunoSEQ multiplex PCR, and its TCRdb copy is limited to in-frame clones, with some not included. The sample carries roughly 2 million clones, 95% recorded once. The J gene is TRBJ2-1, the V gene TRBV6-1; 11 bases match TRBD2. Specimen: naive CD4+ T cells sorted from blood. Specified subset: CD45RA+ positively selected. The clonotype was recovered from a man aged 18 to 29 in good health. The CDR3 DNA sequence: TGTGCCAGCAGCTTTAGCGGGGGGGCGAACAATGAGCAGTTCTTC. Translation gives CASSFSGGANNEQFF.